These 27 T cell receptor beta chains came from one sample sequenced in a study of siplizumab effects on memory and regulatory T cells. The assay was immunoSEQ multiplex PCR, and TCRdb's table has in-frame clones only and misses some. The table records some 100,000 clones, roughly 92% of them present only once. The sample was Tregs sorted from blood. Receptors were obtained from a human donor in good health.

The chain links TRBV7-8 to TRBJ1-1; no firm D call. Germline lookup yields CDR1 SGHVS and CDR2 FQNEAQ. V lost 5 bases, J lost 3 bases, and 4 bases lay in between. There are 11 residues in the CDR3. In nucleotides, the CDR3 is TGTGCCAGCAGCGATTACACTGAAGCTTTCTTT. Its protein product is CASSDYTEAFF.

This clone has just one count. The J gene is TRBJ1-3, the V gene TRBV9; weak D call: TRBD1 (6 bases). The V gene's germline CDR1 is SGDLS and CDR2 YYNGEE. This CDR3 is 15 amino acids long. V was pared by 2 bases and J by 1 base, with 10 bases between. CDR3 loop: CASSVGHASGNTIYF. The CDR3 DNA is TGTGCCAGCAGCGTGGGACACGCTTCTGGAAACACCATATATTTT.

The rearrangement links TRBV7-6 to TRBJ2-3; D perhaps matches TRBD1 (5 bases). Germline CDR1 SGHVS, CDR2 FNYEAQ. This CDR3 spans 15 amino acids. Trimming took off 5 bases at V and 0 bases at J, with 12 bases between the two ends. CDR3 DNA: TGTGCCAGCAGCCTGACAGTAACTAGCACAGATACGCAGTATTTT. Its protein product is CASSLTVTSTDTQYF.

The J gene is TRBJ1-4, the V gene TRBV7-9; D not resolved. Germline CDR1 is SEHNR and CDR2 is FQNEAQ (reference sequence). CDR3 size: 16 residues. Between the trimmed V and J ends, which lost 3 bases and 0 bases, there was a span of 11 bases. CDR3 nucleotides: TGTGCCAGCAGCTTCCAGCGCAGATCAACTAATGAAAAACTGTTTTTT. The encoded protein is CASSFQRRSTNEKLFF.

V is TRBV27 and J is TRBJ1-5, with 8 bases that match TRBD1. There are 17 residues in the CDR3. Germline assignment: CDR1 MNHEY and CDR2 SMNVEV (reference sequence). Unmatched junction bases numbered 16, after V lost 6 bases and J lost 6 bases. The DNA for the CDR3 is TGTGCCAGCAGCCCCACCCGGACAGGGCGCACAGGTCAGCCCCAGCATTTT. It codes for CASSPTRTGRTGQPQHF.

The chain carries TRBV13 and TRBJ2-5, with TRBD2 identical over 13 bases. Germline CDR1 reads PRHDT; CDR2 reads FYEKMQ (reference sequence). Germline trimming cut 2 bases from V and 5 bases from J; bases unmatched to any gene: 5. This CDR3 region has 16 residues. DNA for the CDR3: TGTGCCAGCAGCTTAAAGGGACTAGCGGGATCGGAGACCCAGTACTTC. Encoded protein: CASSLKGLAGSETQYF.

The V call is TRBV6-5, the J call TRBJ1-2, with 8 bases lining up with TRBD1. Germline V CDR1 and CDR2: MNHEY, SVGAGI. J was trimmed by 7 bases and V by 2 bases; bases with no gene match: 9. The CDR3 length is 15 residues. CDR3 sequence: CASSYLGRGQVGYTF. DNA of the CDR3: TGTGCCAGCAGTTACCTAGGCAGGGGGCAAGTTGGCTACACCTTC.

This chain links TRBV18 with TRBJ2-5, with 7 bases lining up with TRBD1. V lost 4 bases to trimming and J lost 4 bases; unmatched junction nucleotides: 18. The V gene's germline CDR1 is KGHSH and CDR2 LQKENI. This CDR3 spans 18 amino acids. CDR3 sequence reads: CASSRFRDSLVARETQYF. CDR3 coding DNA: TGTGCCAGCTCACGGTTCCGGGACAGCCTCGTGGCTCGAGAGACCCAGTACTTC. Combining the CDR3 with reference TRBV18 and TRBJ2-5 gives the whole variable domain NAGVMQNPRHLVRRRGQEARLRCSPMKGHSHVYWYRQLPEEGLKFMVYLQKENIIDESGMPKERFSAEFPKEGPSILRIQQVVRGDSAAYFCASSRFRDSLVARETQYFGPGTRLLVL.

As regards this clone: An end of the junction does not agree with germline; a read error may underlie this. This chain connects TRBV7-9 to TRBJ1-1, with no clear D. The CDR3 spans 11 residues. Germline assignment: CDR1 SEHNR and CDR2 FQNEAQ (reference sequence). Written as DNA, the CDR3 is TGTGCCAGCAACTTAGTGGCTGAAGCTTTCTTT. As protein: CASNLVAEAFF. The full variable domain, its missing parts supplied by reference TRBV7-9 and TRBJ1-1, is DTGVSQNPRHKITKRGQNVTFRCDPISEHNRLYWYRQTLGQGPEFLTYFQNEAQLEKSRLLSDRFSAERPKGSFSTLEIQRTEQGDSAMYLCASNLVAEAFFGQGTRLTVV.

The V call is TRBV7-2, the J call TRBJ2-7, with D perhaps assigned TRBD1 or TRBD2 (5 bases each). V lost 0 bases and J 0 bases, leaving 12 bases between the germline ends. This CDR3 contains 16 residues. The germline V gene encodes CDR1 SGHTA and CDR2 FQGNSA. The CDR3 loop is CASSLAVWGSSYEQYF. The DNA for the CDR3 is TGTGCCAGCAGCTTAGCGGTGTGGGGGAGCTCCTACGAGCAGTACTTC. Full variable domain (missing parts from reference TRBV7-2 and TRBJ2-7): GAGVSQSPSNKVTEKGKDVELRCDPISGHTALYWYRQSLGQGLEFLIYFQGNSAPDKSGLPSDRFSAERTGGSVSTLTIQRTQQEDSAVYLCASSLAVWGSSYEQYFGPGTRLTVT.

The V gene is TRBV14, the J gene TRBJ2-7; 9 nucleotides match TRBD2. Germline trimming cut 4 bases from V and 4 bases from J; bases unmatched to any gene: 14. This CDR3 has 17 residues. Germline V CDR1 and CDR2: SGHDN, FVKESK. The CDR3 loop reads CASSRQLLAGDSYEQYF. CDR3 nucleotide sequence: TGTGCCAGCAGCCGCCAACTTTTAGCGGGAGATTCTTACGAGCAGTACTTC.

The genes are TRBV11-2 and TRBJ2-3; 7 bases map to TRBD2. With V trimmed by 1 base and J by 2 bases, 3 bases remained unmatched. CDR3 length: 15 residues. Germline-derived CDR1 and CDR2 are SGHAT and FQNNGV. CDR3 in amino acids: CASSLGGGHTDTQYF. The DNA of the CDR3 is TGTGCCAGCAGCTTAGGGGGAGGGCACACAGATACGCAGTATTTT.

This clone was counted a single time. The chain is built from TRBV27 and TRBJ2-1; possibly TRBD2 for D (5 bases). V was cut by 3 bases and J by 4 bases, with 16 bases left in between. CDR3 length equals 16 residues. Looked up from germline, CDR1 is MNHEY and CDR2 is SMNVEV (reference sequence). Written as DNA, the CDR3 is TGTGCCAGCAGTTTTCTCTCTAGCCGAAATTACAATGAGCAGTTCTTC. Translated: CASSFLSSRNYNEQFF.

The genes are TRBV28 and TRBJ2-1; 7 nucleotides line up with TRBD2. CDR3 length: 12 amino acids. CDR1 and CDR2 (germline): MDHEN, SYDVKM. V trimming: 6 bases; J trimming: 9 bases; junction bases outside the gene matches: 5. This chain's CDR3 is CASSLLASEQFF. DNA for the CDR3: TGTGCCAGCAGCCTACTAGCGTCTGAGCAGTTCTTC.

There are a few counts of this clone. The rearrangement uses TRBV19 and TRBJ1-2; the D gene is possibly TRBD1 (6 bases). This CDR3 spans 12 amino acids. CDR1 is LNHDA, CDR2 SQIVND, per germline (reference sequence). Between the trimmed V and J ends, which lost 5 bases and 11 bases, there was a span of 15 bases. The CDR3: CASSYSGDGYTF. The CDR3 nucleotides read TGTGCCAGTAGTTACTCAGGGGACGGTTACACCTTC.

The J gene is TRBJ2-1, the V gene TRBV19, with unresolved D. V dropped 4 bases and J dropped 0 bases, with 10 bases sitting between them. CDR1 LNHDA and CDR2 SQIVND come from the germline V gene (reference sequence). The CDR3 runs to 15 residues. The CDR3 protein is CASSKGQSSYNEQFF. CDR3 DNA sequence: TGTGCCAGTAGTAAAGGGCAGAGCTCCTACAATGAGCAGTTCTTC. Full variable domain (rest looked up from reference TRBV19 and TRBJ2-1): DGGITQSPKYLFRKEGQNVTLSCEQNLNHDAMYWYRQDPGQGLRLIYYSQIVNDFQKGDIAEGYSVSREKKESFPLTVTSAQKNPTAFYLCASSKGQSSYNEQFFGPGTRLTVL.

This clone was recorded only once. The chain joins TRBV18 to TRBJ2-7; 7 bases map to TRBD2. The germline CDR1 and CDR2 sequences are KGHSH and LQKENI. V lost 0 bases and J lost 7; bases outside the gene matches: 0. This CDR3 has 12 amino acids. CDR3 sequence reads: CASSPPGGEQYF. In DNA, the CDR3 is TGTGCCAGCTCACCACCGGGGGGGGAGCAGTACTTC.

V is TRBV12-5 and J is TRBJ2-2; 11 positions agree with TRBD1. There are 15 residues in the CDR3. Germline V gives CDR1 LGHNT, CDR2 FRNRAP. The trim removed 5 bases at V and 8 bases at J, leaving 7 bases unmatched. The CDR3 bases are TGTGCTAGTGGTCGGGACAGGGGGAATTTAGGGGAGCTGTTTTTT. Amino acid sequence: CASGRDRGNLGELFF.

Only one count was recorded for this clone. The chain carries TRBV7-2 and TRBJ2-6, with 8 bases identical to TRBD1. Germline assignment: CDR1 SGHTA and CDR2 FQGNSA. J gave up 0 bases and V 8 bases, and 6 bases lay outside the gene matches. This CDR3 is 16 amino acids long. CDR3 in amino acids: CASPGGSVSGANVLTF. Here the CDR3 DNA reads TGTGCCAGCCCAGGGGGCAGCGTCTCTGGGGCCAACGTCCTGACTTTC.

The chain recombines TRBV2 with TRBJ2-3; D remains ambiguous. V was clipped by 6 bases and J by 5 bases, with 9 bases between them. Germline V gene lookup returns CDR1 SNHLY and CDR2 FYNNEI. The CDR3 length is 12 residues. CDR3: CASRPFGDTQYF. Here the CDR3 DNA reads TGTGCCAGCAGGCCCTTCGGAGATACGCAGTATTTT.

The CDR3 reads CASSSELARGGTQYF. The CDR3 bases are TGTGCCAGTAGCTCCGAGCTCGCTAGGGGGGGGACGCAGTATTTT. V gene TRBV19 combines with J gene TRBJ2-3; D might be TRBD2 (7 bases). Trimming pared 6 bases from V and 9 bases from J, leaving 22 bases between. Germline assignment: CDR1 LNHDA and CDR2 SQIVND (reference sequence). This CDR3 region has 15 residues. Full variable domain (missing parts from reference TRBV19 and TRBJ2-3): DGGITQSPKYLFRKEGQNVTLSCEQNLNHDAMYWYRQDPGQGLRLIYYSQIVNDFQKGDIAEGYSVSREKKESFPLTVTSAQKNPTAFYLCASSSELARGGTQYFGPGTRLTVL.

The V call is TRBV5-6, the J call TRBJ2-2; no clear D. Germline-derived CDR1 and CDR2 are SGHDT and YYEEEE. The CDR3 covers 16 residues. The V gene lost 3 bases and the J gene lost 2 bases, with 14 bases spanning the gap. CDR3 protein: CASSSLWVRNTGELFF. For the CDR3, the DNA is TGTGCCAGCAGCTCTCTTTGGGTCAGAAACACCGGGGAGCTGTTTTTT. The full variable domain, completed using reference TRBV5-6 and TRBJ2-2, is DAGVTQSPTHLIKTRGQQVTLRCSPKSGHDTVSWYQQALGQGPQFIFQYYEEEERQRGNFPDRFSGHQFPNYSSELNVNALLLGDSALYLCASSSLWVRNTGELFFGEGSRLTVL.

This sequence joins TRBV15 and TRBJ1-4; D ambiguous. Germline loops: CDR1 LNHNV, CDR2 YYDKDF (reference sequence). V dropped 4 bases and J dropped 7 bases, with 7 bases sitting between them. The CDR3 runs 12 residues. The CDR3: CATSNLGEKLFF. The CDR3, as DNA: TGTGCCACCAGCAATCTGGGTGAAAAACTGTTTTTT.

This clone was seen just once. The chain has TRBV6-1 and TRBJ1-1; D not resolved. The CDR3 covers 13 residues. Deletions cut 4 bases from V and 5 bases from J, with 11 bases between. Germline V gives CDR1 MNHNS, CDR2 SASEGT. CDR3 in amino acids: CASSVGPRTEAFF. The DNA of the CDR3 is TGTGCCAGCAGTGTCGGACCACGGACTGAAGCTTTCTTT.

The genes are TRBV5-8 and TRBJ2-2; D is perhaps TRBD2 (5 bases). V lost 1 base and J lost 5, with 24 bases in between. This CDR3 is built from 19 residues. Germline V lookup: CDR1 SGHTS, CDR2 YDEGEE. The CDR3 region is CASSLLGLFVGIRTGELFF. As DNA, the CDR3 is TGTGCCAGCAGCTTGCTTGGTTTATTTGTCGGGATTCGGACCGGGGAGCTGTTTTTT.

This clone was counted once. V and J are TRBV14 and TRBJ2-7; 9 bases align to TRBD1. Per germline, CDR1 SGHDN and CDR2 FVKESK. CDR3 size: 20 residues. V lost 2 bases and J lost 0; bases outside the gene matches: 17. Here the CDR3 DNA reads TGTGCCAGCAGCCAAAAACAGGGGGCGCTATCCGAATCCAGCTCCTACGAGCAGTACTTC. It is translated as CASSQKQGALSESSSYEQYF.

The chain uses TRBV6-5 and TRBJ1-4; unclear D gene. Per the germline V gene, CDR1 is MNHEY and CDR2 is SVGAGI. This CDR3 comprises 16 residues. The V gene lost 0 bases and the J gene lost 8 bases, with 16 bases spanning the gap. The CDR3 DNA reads TGTGCCAGCAGTTACTCGATAAGGTCGCGGTTCGAAAAACTGTTTTTT. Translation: CASSYSIRSRFEKLFF.